This is a list of T cell receptor beta chains from one sample in a study of radiotherapy plus CTLA-4 blockade in lung cancer. TCRdb keeps only in-frame clones here, not all; method: immunoSEQ multiplex PCR. The sample lists roughly 50,000 clones, 84% occurring once. The sample was peripheral blood, taken from a patient treated with radiotherapy plus ipilimumab. The receptors come from a human donor with non-small cell lung cancer whose response to radiotherapy plus ipilimumab could not be evaluated. Both conserved end residues are part of each CDR3. The order of the fields is clone size, D gene, J gene, CDR3 length, V gene, CDR3 protein, CDR3 DNA. A D gene is named only where the DNA matches it firmly. For some rows the clone size is stated as once, few or many, or as a class when expanded; others skip it.

-	TRBD2	TRBJ2-1	16	TRBV27	CASSSRTSGFYNEQFF	TGTGCCAGCAGTTCAAGGACTAGCGGGTTTTACAATGAGCAGTTCTTC
-	-	TRBJ2-3	14	TRBV7-2	CASSFGGGTDTQYF	TGTGCCAGCAGCTTTGGGGGCGGCACAGATACGCAGTATTTT
-	-	TRBJ1-3	13	TRBV18	CASSPGLGNTIYF	TGTGCCAGCTCACCGGGACTAGGAAACACCATATATTTT
-	TRBD1	TRBJ1-2	13	TRBV19	CASSADRVRGYTF	TGTGCCAGTAGTGCGGACAGGGTCCGTGGCTACACCTTC
-	TRBD2	TRBJ2-7	15	TRBV11-2	CASSLGLAPTYEQYF	TGTGCCAGCAGCCTAGGACTAGCGCCGACCTACGAGCAGTACTTC
-	TRBD1	TRBJ2-7	15	TRBV18	CASSPVRTGPYEQYF	TGTGCCAGCTCACCTGTCCGGACAGGGCCCTACGAGCAGTACTTC
-	-	TRBJ2-1	11	TRBV29-1	CSFQGNNEQFF	TGCAGCTTTCAGGGGAACAATGAGCAGTTCTTC
-	TRBD1	TRBJ2-7	15	TRBV5-1	CASSLSTGGIYEQYF	TGCGCCAGCAGCTTGTCAACAGGGGGCATCTACGAGCAGTACTTC
once	TRBD2	TRBJ2-4	14	TRBV7-3	CASSSGGGGKIQYF	TGTGCCAGCAGCAGCGGGGGGGGTGGGAAGATTCAGTACTTC
-	-	TRBJ2-5	13	TRBV19	CASSNGLKETQYF	TGTGCCAGTAGTAATGGCTTAAAAGAGACCCAGTACTTC
-	-	TRBJ1-2	15	TRBV4-2	CASSQANQVNYGYTF	TGTGCCAGCAGCCAAGCCAACCAGGTCAACTATGGCTACACCTTC
few	TRBD2	TRBJ2-5	15	TRBV5-1	CASSGPSGSSETQYF	TGCGCCAGCAGCGGGCCTAGCGGGAGTTCGGAGACCCAGTACTTC
-	TRBD1	TRBJ2-1	15	TRBV28	CASSFQYRGADEQFF	TGTGCCAGCAGTTTCCAGTACAGGGGCGCCGATGAGCAGTTCTTC
-	-	TRBJ2-1	13	TRBV21-1	CASSKGGNNEQFF	TGTGCCAGCAGCAAAGGCGGTAACAATGAGCAGTTCTTC
-	-	TRBJ1-1	14	TRBV18	CASSPPWAPTEAFF	TGTGCCAGCTCACCACCATGGGCCCCCACTGAAGCTTTCTTT
-	TRBD2	TRBJ2-7	15	TRBV4-1	CASSQDLAAADEQYF	TGCGCCAGCAGCCAAGACCTAGCGGCAGCGGACGAGCAGTACTTC
few	TRBD2	TRBJ2-1	19	TRBV4-3	CASSLRTGTSGRMHNEQFF	TGCGCCAGCAGCCTCCGGACGGGGACTAGCGGGCGAATGCACAATGAGCAGTTCTTC
-	-	TRBJ1-2	13	TRBV28	CASNLGQNYGYTF	TGTGCCAGCAACCTGGGACAAAACTATGGCTACACCTTC
-	TRBD1	TRBJ2-6	18	TRBV5-1	CASSLATGGGGGANVLTF	TGCGCCAGCAGCTTGGCAACAGGGGGCGGAGGTGGGGCCAACGTCCTGACTTTC
-	-	TRBJ1-5	15	TRBV27	CASSGGQSSNQPQHF	TGTGCCAGCAGTGGAGGACAGAGTAGCAATCAGCCCCAGCATTTT
-	TRBD1	TRBJ1-4	14	TRBV9	CASSGGQGREKLFF	TGTGCCAGCAGCGGCGGACAGGGGAGGGAAAAACTGTTTTTT
-	-	TRBJ2-7	14	TRBV9	CASSVFGESDEQYF	TGTGCCAGCAGCGTATTCGGAGAATCAGACGAGCAGTACTTC
-	-	TRBJ2-1	15	TRBV18	CASSINKAPYNEQFF	TGTGCCAGCTCCATCAATAAAGCCCCCTACAATGAGCAGTTCTTC
-	-	TRBJ2-3	13	TRBV29-1	CSVEHSRTDTQYF	TGCAGCGTTGAACACAGCCGCACAGATACGCAGTATTTT
-	-	TRBJ2-3	15	TRBV7-9	CASSLVIGSPDTQYF	TGTGCCAGCAGCTTAGTGATCGGGAGCCCAGATACGCAGTATTTT
-	-	TRBJ1-2	15	TRBV7-3	CALPAGQNLNYGYTF	TGTGCCCTACCCGCAGGCCAGAACCTCAACTATGGCTACACCTTC
-	-	TRBJ1-1	15	TRBV29-1	CSVAAGVGMNTEAFF	TGCAGCGTTGCCGCTGGAGTCGGAATGAACACTGAAGCTTTCTTT
-	-	TRBJ2-4	14	TRBV6-1	CASIGQFGKNIQYF	TGTGCCAGCATTGGACAGTTTGGCAAAAACATTCAGTACTTC
-	-	TRBJ1-1	15	TRBV28	CASSFDHEIYTEAFF	TGTGCCAGCAGTTTCGATCATGAGATATACACTGAAGCTTTCTTT
once	-	TRBJ2-7	15	TRBV9	CASSVAPDSSYEQYF	TGTGCCAGCAGCGTAGCCCCGGACAGTTCCTACGAGCAGTACTTC
-	TRBD1	TRBJ2-5	13	TRBV27	CASSLDRAGRQYF	TGTGCCAGCAGTTTAGACAGGGCTGGCAGGCAGTACTTC
-	TRBD2	TRBJ2-1	21	TRBV10-1	CASSISGLAGDLATDYNEQFF	TGCGCCAGCAGCATATCCGGTCTAGCGGGAGATTTGGCTACGGACTACAATGAGCAGTTCTTC
-	-	TRBJ2-6	18	TRBV7-9	CASSLRGRTRSGANVLTF	TGTGCCAGCAGCTTACGGGGTAGGACCCGCTCTGGGGCCAACGTCCTGACTTTC
-	-	TRBJ1-1	17	TRBV7-2	CASSLGQLFQEDTEAFF	TGTGCCAGCAGCCTTGGTCAGCTGTTTCAGGAGGACACTGAAGCTTTCTTT
-	TRBD2	TRBJ2-2	13	TRBV29-1	CSVAQGGTGELFF	TGCAGCGTTGCTCAGGGAGGGACCGGGGAGCTGTTTTTT
once	TRBD1	TRBJ2-2	16	TRBV2	CASSEWDRALTGELFF	TGTGCCAGCAGTGAATGGGACAGGGCCCTCACCGGGGAGCTGTTTTTT
-	-	TRBJ1-2	13	TRBV28	CASSFNGAAGYTF	TGTGCCAGCAGTTTTAATGGGGCCGCGGGCTACACCTTC
-	TRBD2	TRBJ2-5	17	TRBV15	CATSPLPYSGKGETQYF	TGTGCCACCAGCCCTTTACCCTATAGCGGGAAGGGAGAGACCCAGTACTTC
-	-	TRBJ1-2	16	TRBV4-3	CASSLYPRRVEGGYTF	TGCGCCAGCAGCCTATACCCCCGCAGGGTGGAAGGTGGCTACACCTTC
-	TRBD2	TRBJ2-7	18	TRBV7-2	CASSSPTGTSSSWNEQYF	TGTGCCAGCAGCTCCCCGACCGGGACTAGTAGTTCATGGAACGAGCAGTACTTC
-	TRBD1	TRBJ2-1	16	TRBV5-4	CASSSPRTGAYNEQFF	TGTGCCAGCAGCTCGCCGAGGACAGGGGCTTACAATGAGCAGTTCTTC
once	-	TRBJ2-7	14	TRBV7-2	CASSLGLAVYEQYF	TGTGCCAGCAGCTTAGGCTTAGCTGTCTACGAGCAGTACTTC
-	-	TRBJ2-2	15	TRBV4-3	CASSQDQRSAGELFF	TGCGCCAGCAGCCAAGACCAGCGGAGCGCCGGGGAGCTGTTTTTT
-	-	TRBJ2-5	14	TRBV6-5	CASSPMNQGETQYF	TGTGCCAGCAGCCCCATGAACCAGGGGGAGACCCAGTACTTC
few	-	TRBJ2-2	12	TRBV4-1	CASSQVLGELFF	TGCGCCAGCAGCCAAGTACTCGGGGAGCTGTTTTTT
few	-	TRBJ1-1	15	TRBV28	CASSRPPGQYTEAFF	TGTGCCAGCAGCCGCCCTCCGGGACAATACACTGAAGCTTTCTTT
-	TRBD1	TRBJ2-5	15	TRBV7-2	CASSLLGQVEETQYF	TGTGCCAGCAGCCTTTTAGGACAGGTAGAAGAGACCCAGTACTTC
-	-	TRBJ2-7	19	TRBV21-1	CASSIKTRKISYCSYEQYF	TGTGCCAGCAGCATTAAGACTAGAAAAATTTCTTATTGCTCCTACGAGCAGTACTTC
-	-	TRBJ1-1	13	TRBV18	CASSPPSRAEAFF	TGTGCCAGCTCACCACCCTCAAGAGCCGAAGCTTTCTTT
-	TRBD2	TRBJ2-7	14	TRBV5-1	CASSLEGLAREQYF	TGCGCCAGCAGCTTGGAAGGACTAGCGAGAGAGCAGTACTTC
few	TRBD1	TRBJ2-7	16	TRBV28	CASSALWTGKSYEQYF	TGTGCCAGCAGTGCACTCTGGACAGGGAAATCCTACGAGCAGTACTTC